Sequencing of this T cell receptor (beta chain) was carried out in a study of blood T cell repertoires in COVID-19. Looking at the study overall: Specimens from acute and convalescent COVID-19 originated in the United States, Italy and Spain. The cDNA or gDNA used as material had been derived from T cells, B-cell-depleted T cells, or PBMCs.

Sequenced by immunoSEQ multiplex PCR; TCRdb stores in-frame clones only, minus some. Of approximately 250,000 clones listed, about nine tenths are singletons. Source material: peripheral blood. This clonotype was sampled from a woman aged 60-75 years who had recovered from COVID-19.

For the CDR3, the DNA is TGTGCCAGTAGGCCCAGGACAGGTCTGGGGTATGGCTACACCTTC. This translates into CASRPRTGLGYGYTF. This rearrangement joins TRBV19 to TRBJ1-2; 7 bases are a match to TRBD1. Trimming took 6 bases from V and 5 from J; bases not matched to a gene: 12. Germline assignment: CDR1 LNHDA and CDR2 SQIVND (reference sequence). The CDR3 extends over 15 amino acids.